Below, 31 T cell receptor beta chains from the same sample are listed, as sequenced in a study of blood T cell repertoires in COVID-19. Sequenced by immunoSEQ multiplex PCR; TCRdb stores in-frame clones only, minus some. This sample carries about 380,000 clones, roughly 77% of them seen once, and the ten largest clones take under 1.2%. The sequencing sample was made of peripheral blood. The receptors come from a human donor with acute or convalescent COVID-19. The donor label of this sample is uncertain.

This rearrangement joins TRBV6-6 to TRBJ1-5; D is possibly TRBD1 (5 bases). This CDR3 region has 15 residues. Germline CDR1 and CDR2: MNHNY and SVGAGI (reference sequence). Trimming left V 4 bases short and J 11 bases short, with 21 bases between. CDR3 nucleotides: TGTGCCAGCAGTTTCCGGGACTCCAAGGTGGGGACCCAGCATTTT. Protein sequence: CASSFRDSKVGTQHF.

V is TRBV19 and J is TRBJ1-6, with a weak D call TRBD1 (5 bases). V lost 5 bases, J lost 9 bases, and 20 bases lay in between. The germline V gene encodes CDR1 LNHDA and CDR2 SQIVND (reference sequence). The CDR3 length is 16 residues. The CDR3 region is CASSLHRGGEISPLHF. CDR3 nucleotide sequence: TGTGCCAGTAGTCTCCACCGCGGAGGGGAAATTTCACCCCTCCACTTT.

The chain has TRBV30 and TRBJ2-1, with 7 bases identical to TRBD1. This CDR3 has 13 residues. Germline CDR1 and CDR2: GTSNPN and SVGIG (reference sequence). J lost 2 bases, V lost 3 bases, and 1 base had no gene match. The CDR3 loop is CAWRGQTYNEQFF. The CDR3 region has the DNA TGTGCCTGGAGGGGACAGACCTACAATGAGCAGTTCTTC.

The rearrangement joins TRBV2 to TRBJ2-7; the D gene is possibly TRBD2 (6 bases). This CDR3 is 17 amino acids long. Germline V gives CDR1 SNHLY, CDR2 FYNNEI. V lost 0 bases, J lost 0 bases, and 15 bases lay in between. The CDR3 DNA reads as TGTGCCAGCAGTGAAGCGCGCATCGGGGGAAGCTCCTACGAGCAGTACTTC. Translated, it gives CASSEARIGGSSYEQYF.

CDR3 in amino acids: CASNPANYGYTF. CDR3 bases: TGTGCCAGCAATCCGGCTAACTATGGCTACACCTTC. The chain carries TRBV2 and TRBJ1-2; the D is unclear. CDR3 size: 12 residues. V shed 7 bases and J shed 0 bases, with 6 bases lying between them. Germline CDR1 reads SNHLY; CDR2 reads FYNNEI.

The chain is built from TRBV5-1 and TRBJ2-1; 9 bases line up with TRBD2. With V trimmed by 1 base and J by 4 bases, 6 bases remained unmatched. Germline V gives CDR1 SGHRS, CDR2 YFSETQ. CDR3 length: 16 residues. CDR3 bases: TGCGCCAGCAGCTTGATAGCGGGAGAGGGTTACAATGAGCAGTTCTTC. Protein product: CASSLIAGEGYNEQFF. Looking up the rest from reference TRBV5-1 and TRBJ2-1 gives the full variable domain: KAGVTQTPRYLIKTRGQQVTLSCSPISGHRSVSWYQQTPGQGLQFLFEYFSETQRNKGNFPGRFSGRQFSNSRSEMNVSTLELGDSALYLCASSLIAGEGYNEQFFGPGTRLTVL.

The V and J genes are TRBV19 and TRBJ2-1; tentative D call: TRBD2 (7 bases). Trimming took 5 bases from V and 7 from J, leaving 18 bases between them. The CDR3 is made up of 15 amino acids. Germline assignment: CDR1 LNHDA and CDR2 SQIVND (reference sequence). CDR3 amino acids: CASSSSGTRGNEQFF. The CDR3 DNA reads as TGTGCCAGTAGTTCAAGCGGGACAAGGGGTAATGAGCAGTTCTTC.

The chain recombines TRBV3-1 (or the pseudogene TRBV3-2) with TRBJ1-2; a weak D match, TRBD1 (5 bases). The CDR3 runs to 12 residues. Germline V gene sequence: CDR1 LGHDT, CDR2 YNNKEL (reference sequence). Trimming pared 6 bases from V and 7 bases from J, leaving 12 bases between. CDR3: CASRTAQGGYTF. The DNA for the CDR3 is TGTGCCAGCAGGACGGCGCAGGGTGGCTACACCTTC.

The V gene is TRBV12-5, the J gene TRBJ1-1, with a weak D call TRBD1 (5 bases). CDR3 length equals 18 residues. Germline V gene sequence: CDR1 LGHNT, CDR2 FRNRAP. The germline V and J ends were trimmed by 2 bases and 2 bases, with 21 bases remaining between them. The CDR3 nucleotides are TGTGCTAGTGGTTTGTTTATTGTATTGGGAGGGGAAAACACTGAAGCTTTCTTT. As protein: CASGLFIVLGGENTEAFF.

For the CDR3, the DNA is TGCGCCAGCAGCGAAACAGGGAGTGGCTATGGCTACACCTTC. Translation gives CASSETGSGYGYTF. The chain joins TRBV5-1 to TRBJ1-2, with TRBD1 as a possible D gene (6 bases). With 4 bases removed from V and 4 bases from J, the gap between germline ends came to 14 bases. The CDR3 has 14 residues. CDR1 SGHRS and CDR2 YFSETQ come from the germline V gene.

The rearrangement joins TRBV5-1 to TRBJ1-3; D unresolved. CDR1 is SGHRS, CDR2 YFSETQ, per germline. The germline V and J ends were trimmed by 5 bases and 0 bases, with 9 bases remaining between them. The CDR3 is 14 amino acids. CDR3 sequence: CASSSGSSGNTIYF. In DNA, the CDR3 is TGCGCCAGCAGTTCCGGGAGCTCTGGAAACACCATATATTTT.

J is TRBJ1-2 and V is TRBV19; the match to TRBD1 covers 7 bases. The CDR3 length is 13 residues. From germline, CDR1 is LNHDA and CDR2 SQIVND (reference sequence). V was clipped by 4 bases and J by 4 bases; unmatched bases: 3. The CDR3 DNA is TGTGCCAGTAGTAGGGGACAGAGCTATGGCTACACCTTC. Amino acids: CASSRGQSYGYTF.

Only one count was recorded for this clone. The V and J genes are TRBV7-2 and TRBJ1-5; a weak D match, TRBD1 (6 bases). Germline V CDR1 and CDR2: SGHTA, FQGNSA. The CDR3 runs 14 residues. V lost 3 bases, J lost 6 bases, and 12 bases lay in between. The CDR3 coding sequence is TGTGCCAGCAGCTTTGGACTGGGGGCTCAGCCCCAGCATTTT. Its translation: CASSFGLGAQPQHF.

CDR3 amino acids: CASSLLPYQETQYF. The CDR3 nucleotides are TGTGCCAGCAGCTTGCTACCGTACCAAGAGACCCAGTACTTC. The chain uses TRBV5-6 and TRBJ2-5; D remains ambiguous. Deletions cut 1 base from V and 0 bases from J, with 7 bases between. The CDR3 loop spans 14 amino acids. Germline V CDR1 and CDR2: SGHDT, YYEEEE.

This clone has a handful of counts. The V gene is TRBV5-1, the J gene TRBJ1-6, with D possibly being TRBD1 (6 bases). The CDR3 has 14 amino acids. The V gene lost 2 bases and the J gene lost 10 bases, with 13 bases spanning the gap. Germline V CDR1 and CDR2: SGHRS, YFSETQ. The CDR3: CASSLAGAKSPLHF. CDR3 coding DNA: TGCGCCAGCAGCTTAGCAGGGGCCAAATCACCCCTCCACTTT.

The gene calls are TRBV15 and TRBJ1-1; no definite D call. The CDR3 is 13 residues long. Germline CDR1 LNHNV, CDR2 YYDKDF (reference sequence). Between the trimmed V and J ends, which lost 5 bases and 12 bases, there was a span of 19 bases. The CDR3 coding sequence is TGTGCCACCAGCCCCTTCGATCTACACAGAACTTTCTTT. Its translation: CATSPFDLHRTFF.

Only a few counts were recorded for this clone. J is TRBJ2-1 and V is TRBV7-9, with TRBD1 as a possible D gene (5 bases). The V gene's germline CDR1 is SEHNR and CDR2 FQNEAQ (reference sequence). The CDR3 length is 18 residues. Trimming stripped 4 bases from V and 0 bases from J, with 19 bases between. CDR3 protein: CASSSETARSGSYNEQFF. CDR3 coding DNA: TGTGCCAGCAGCTCCGAGACAGCCCGGTCCGGCTCCTACAATGAGCAGTTCTTC. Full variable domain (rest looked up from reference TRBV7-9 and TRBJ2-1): DTGVSQNPRHKITKRGQNVTFRCDPISEHNRLYWYRQTLGQGPEFLTYFQNEAQLEKSRLLSDRFSAERPKGSFSTLEIQRTEQGDSAMYLCASSSETARSGSYNEQFFGPGTRLTVL.

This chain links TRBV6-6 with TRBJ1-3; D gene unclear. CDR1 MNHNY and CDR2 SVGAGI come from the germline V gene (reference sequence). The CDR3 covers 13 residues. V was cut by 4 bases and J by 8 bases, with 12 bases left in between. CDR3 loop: CASSFQTRDTIYF. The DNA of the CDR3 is TGTGCCAGCAGTTTCCAGACCCGGGACACCATATATTTT.

The CDR3 reads CASSESERSYNEQFF. CDR3 bases: TGTGCCAGCAGTGAATCCGAGCGGAGCTACAATGAGCAGTTCTTC. J is TRBJ2-1 and V is TRBV2; weak D call: TRBD2 (5 bases). The CDR3 spans 15 residues. In germline, CDR1 is SNHLY, CDR2 FYNNEI. V was cut by 2 bases and J by 3 bases, with 11 bases left in between.

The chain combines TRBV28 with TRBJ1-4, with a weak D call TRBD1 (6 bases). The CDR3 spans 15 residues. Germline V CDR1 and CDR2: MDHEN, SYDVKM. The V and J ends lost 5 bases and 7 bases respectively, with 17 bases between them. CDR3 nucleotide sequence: TGTGCCAGCAGTCCACCGCAGGGGAACGGTGAAAAACTGTTTTTT. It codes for CASSPPQGNGEKLFF.

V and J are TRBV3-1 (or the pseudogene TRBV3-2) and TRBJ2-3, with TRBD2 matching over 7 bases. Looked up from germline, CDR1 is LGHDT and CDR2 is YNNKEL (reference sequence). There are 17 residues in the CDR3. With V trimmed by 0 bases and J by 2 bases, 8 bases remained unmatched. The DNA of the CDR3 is TGTGCCAGCAGCCAAGATCAAGGACTAGTGTACACAGATACGCAGTATTTT. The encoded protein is CASSQDQGLVYTDTQYF.

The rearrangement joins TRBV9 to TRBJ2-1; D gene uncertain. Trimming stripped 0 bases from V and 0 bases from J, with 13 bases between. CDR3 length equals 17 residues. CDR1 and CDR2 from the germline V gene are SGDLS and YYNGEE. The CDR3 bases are TGTGCCAGCAGCGTAGGGCCGTTGGGCATCTCCTACAATGAGCAGTTCTTC. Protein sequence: CASSVGPLGISYNEQFF.

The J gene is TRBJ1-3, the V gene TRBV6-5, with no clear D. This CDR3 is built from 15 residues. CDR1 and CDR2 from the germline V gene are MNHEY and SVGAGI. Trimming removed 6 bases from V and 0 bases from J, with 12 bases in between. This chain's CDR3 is CASSQTPSSGNTIYF. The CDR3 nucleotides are TGTGCCAGCAGCCAGACACCGAGCTCTGGAAACACCATATATTTT.

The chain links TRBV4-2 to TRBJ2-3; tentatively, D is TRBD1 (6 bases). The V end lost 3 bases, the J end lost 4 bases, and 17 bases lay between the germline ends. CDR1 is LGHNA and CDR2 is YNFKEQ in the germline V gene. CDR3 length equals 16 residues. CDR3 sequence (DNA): TGTGCCAGCAGCCATGCCCCGAGACAGGTCTCAGATACGCAGTATTTT. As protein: CASSHAPRQVSDTQYF.

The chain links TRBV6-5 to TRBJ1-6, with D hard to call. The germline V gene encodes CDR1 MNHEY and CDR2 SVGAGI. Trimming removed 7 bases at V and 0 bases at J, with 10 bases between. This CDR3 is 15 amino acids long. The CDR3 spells CASNFESSYNSPLHF. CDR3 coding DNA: TGTGCCAGCAACTTCGAGAGCTCCTATAATTCACCCCTCCACTTT.

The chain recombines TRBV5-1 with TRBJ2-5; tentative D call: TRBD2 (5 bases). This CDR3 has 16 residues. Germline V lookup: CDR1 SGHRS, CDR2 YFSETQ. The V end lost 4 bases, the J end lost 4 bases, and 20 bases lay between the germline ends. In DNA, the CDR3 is TGCGCCAGCAGCGGGAAGACCGGGGTCGAAGGAGAGACCCAGTACTTC. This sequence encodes CASSGKTGVEGETQYF.

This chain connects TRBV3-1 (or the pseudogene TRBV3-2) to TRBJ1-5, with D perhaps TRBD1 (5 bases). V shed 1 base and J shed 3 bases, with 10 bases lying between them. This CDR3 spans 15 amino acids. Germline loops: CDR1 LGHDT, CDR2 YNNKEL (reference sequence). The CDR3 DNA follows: TGTGCCAGCAGCCAAGGAGGAGGGGTCAATCAGCCCCAGCATTTT. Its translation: CASSQGGGVNQPQHF.

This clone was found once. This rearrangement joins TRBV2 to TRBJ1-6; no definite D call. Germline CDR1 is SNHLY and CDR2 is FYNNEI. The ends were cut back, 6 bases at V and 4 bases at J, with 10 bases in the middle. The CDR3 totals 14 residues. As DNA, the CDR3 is TGTGCCAGCAGGAGTGAACAGTATAATTCACCCCTCCACTTT. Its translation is CASRSEQYNSPLHF.

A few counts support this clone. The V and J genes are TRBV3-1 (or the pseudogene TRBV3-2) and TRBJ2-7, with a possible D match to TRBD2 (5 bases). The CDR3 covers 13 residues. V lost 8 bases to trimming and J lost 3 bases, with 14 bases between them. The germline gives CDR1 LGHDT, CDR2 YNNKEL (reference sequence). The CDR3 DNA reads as TGTGCCAGCGGACCTAGCCCCAACTACGAGCAGTACTTC. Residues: CASGPSPNYEQYF.

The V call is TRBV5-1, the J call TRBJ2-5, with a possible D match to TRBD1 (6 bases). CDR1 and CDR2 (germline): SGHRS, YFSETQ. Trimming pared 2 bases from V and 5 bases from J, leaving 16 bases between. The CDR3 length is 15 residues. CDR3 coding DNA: TGCGCCAGCAGCTTTTCAACAGGGACGGCGGAGACCCAGTACTTC. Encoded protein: CASSFSTGTAETQYF.

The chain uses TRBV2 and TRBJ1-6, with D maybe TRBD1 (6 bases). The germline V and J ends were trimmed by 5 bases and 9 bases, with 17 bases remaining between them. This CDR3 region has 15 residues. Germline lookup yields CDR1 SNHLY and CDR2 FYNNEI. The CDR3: CASSRLWTASSPLHF. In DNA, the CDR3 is TGTGCCAGCAGTCGGCTTTGGACAGCGAGTTCACCCCTCCACTTT.